This T cell receptor beta chain was retrieved from a study of T-cell memory formation after mild COVID-19. V shed 7 bases, J shed 7 bases, and the junction held 17 bases outside the gene matches. Germline V gene sequence: CDR1 MNHEY, CDR2 SVGEGT. This CDR3 spans 17 amino acids. TCRdb fed the 5' RACE reads into MiXCR, producing one record per CDR3 protein. This table holds roughly 250,000 distinct CDR3 sequences, roughly 17% found once. The sequencing input was PBMCs or a T cell subset sorted from them (not recorded which). This chain uses TRBV6-2 or TRBV6-3 with TRBJ2-2; 8 nucleotides line up with TRBD2. The clonotype was recovered from a man younger than 35 who had mild COVID-19 (a few samples of this study predate the infection). Cell type and time point are not known. The CDR3 spells CASNFHPGLAGGGELFF. CDR3 coding DNA: TGTGCCAGCAACTTCCACCCAGGACTAGCCGGGGGCGGGGAGCTGTTTTTT.